Included here is one TCR beta chain sequence, with context. The sample holds many counts of this clonotype. This receptor's antigen is unknown. No base quality information exists; no much larger clone differs at one position. The sample originates from a study of regulatory T cells in long-lasting Graves disease (dated by TCRdb to about 2021). Regarding the research as a whole: Newly diagnosed Graves' disease patients had taken antithyroid drugs for less than 3 months. Peripheral blood TCR sequencing and RNA sequencing compared persistent Graves' disease patients with newly diagnosed Graves' disease patients. The study was registered as a clinical trial and conducted in China. A total of some 35 samples underwent TCR sequencing, from around 13 patients with persistent Graves' disease and roughly 20 patients with newly diagnosed Graves' disease. The full study reports these points: Patients with persistent disease shared more public clonotypes (roughly 2,900) than newly diagnosed patients did (966). The authors acknowledged the small sample size as a limitation that may reduce accuracy. Compared with newly diagnosed patients, patients with persistent Graves' disease had lower TCR Shannon entropy and fewer highly expanded clones, which suggests clonal expansion. Sequencing and analysis were limited to the TCR beta chain. The study examined only peripheral blood because the primary lesion, thyroid tissue, could not be accessed. Persistent disease showed preferential use of TRBV28, TRBJ1-2 and TRBJ2-5, whereas newly diagnosed disease favored TRBV20-1 and TRBJ2-1.

In the paper's terms, the time point label means: newly diagnosed GD, antithyroid drugs for less than 3 months. RNA was extracted from PBMCs in TRIzol for both TCR sequencing and RNA sequencing. The diagnosis of Graves' disease was made according to American Thyroid Association guidelines. Patients were recruited from an endocrinology department in Xi'an, China. Each patient gave about 8.1 milliliters of peripheral blood, collected in an EDTA anticoagulant tube. Ficoll Paque Plus density gradient separation was used to isolate PBMCs, and no further T cell sorting was performed. An Agilent 2100 Bioanalyzer and agarose gel were used to check RNA quality, while a NanoDrop 2000 measured RNA concentration. The germline V gene encodes CDR1 SGHRS and CDR2 YFSETQ. Measured from the cysteine to the phenylalanine, the CDR3 is 16 residues long. Of all the DNA, just the CDR3 is kept, 48 bases in frame from base 1. Trimming takes 4 bases from V and 0 bases from J, and the germline ends sit 16 bases apart.

Library preparation employed multiplex PCR. The run used an Illumina HiSeq 4000. iRepertoire HTBI primers and Arm-PCR amplification of CDR3 regions were used to construct TCR beta libraries. PCR products were gel purified before sequencing. The paper's data handling went like this. Gene usage analysis of CDR3 amino acid clonotypes used the roughly 60 TRBV and some 15 TRBJ segments found across samples. Filtered high-quality paired reads were merged into contigs using COPE and FqMerger. BLAST was used to align contigs to IMGT TRBV, TRBD and TRBJ reference genes, and CDR3 was defined according to IMGT. Highly expanded clones were defined as clonotypes with a frequency above 0.1%. Repertoire diversity was measured by Shannon entropy, and V-J evenness by the Gini coefficient. Public clonotypes were defined as clonotypes shared by more than one individual. The raw public reads went through TCRdb reprocessing: fastp at Q25, MiXCR clone calling, in-frame beta chains kept. One record per CDR3 amino acid sequence lists the most common genes and DNA. These V and J calls are TCRdb output, not the study's own analysis. Present in this sample are about 530,000 distinct CDR3 sequences, more than 15% of which were seen just once. The top ten hold roughly 25% of the sample.

This sample also belongs to another study, concerning T cells in Graves' hyperthyroidism and ophthalmopathy. The second paper states: Graves' hyperthyroidism was defined as stable when no progression to ophthalmopathy occurred over 18 months of follow-up. Hyperthyroidism patients were newly diagnosed, with disease duration under 2 months, and aged 18 to 65 years. The study excluded patients with uncontrolled infections, other autoimmune diseases, pregnancy or lactation. Diagnoses were established on the basis of clinical symptoms, serum thyroxine and TRAb, thyroid ultrasound, and orbital computed tomography. For the first round of RT-PCR on the TCR CDR3, the HTBI primer set was used together with the Qiagen OneStep RT-PCR kit. Most expanded thyroid clonotypes (frequency above 0.001) were also found in blood, which suggests that blood repertoires may mirror thyroid immune responses. In cross-validation, a model built on a 13 V-J signature told ophthalmopathy apart from stable hyperthyroidism with over 85% sensitivity and about 81% specificity, and in testing the same model reached 80%/75%. In validation, the model predicted progression to ophthalmopathy with about 71% sensitivity and approximately 78% specificity, a median of 6.5 months before onset. A discovery cohort of around 98 patients, fewer than 50 with Graves' ophthalmopathy and approximately 57 with stable Graves' hyperthyroidism, was used to find distinguishing TCR V-J signatures. Whether ophthalmopathy could be predicted prospectively was tested in an independent validation cohort made up of under 20 hyperthyroidism patients plus 17 patients who later progressed to ophthalmopathy. The 90 or so discovery patients were randomly split 7:3 into training and test sets. The study also compared thyroid tissue and blood T-cell repertoires from several Graves' hyperthyroidism patients. After sampling, hyperthyroidism patients received methimazole starting at 30 mg daily, and ophthalmopathy patients received high-dose intravenous methylprednisolone. Libraries were constructed in a second round of multiplex PCR, after which size selection and purification were performed. Paired-end sequencing of the libraries was performed with 100 bp reads on an Illumina HiSeq2000. SOAPnuke was used to process the raw data, removing reads that contained adapters or uncalled bases, had a mean Phred below 15, or lacked an exact match to the constant primer or identifier. COPE v1.2.5 was used to merge the high-quality paired reads, and each unique nucleotide sequence was defined as a clonotype. MiTCR v1.1 was used to align the clonotypes against IMGT TRBV, TRBD and TRBJ reference segments. The analysis included only V-J combinations with a frequency above 0.0001, which together covered 99% to 99.2% of the repertoires. A TCS score was defined as the ratio of F50 (clonal expansion) to E x V (chaos), with BLOSUM62-based TCRdist applied between CDR3 peptides within each V-J. Welch's t-statistics and random forest reduced roughly 530 V-J features to roughly 13, which were used in a naive Bayes classifier (R e1071). Sample size was not statistically predetermined, and blinding of investigators to group allocation was not performed. The paper describes TCR Vbeta CDR3 sequencing of some 130 peripheral blood samples, made up of roughly 40 ophthalmopathy patients, roughly 80 hyperthyroidism patients and 17 progressor patients.

The receptor's source is a woman aged 40 to 65 with Graves disease. Donor details come from another sample of the same person, matched by shared clones. Sequences were derived from peripheral blood mononuclear cells (PBMCs), sampled at new diagnosis, from a patient treated with antithyroid drugs. Recombination joined TRBV5-1 with TRBJ1-1, and possibly TRBD1, on 5 matching bases. The CDR3 region reads CASSRGDVHMNTEAFF. The DNA sequence is given as TGCGCCAGCAGCCGGGGGGACGTTCACATGAACACTGAAGCTTTCTTT. The full variable domain, with segments outside the CDR3 supplied by the reference TRBV5-1 and TRBJ1-1 proteins, appears as KAGVTQTPRYLIKTRGQQVTLSCSPISGHRSVSWYQQTPGQGLQFLFEYFSETQRNKGNFPGRFSGRQFSNSRSEMNVSTLELGDSALYLCASSRGDVHMNTEAFFGQGTRLTVV.